These 25 T cell receptor beta chains were sequenced from one sample in a study of breast tumors, draining lymph nodes, adjacent tissues. TCRdb passed the multiplex PCR reads through MiXCR, listing each CDR3 protein once. The data show tens of thousands of distinct CDR3 sequences, about 21% seen once. Sequenced input: breast tumor tissue. These receptors were obtained from a female donor with breast cancer. Some clones in this sample may be carry-over from other donors' samples.

As to this clonotype: With a much larger clone just one base away, this may be a read error. The CDR3 loop is CASSPGLRQGISQPQYF. The CDR3 DNA sequence: TGTGCCAGCAGCCCAGGGTTAAGACAGGGGATTAGTCAGCCCCAGTATTTT. The J gene is TRBJ1-5, the V gene TRBV7-9; 8 nucleotides align to TRBD1. The assigned J gene may be wrong: the sequence end matches TRBJ2-3 better. Germline-derived CDR1 and CDR2 are SEHNR and FQNEAQ (reference sequence). There are 17 residues in the CDR3.

Regarding this clonotype: A much bigger clone sits one base away, suggesting this may be a read error. The chain recombines TRBV7-6 with TRBJ2-3; weak D call: TRBD2 (6 bases). Germline assignment: CDR1 SGHVS and CDR2 FNYEAQ. The CDR3 sequence is 13 residues long. CDR3 sequence (DNA): TGTGCCAGCAGCTTAGCGGGGGGAGATGCGCAGTATTTT. It codes for CASSLAGGDAQYF.

This clonotype was seen more than once but under ten times. The genes are TRBV6-1 and TRBJ2-1, with 8 bases identical to TRBD2. The CDR3 length is 15 residues. CDR1 MNHNS and CDR2 SASEGT come from the germline V gene. Unmatched junction bases numbered 4, after V lost 1 base and J lost 5 bases. The CDR3 DNA follows: TGTGCCAGCAGTGAAGTCGCGGGGGGCCACAATGAGCAGTTCTTC. This sequence encodes CASSEVAGGHNEQFF.

Notes on this clonotype: This may be a read error: a much more frequent sequence differs by one nucleotide. J is TRBJ2-3 and V is TRBV7-8; either TRBD1 or TRBD2 may supply D (5 bases each). The CDR3 loop spans 16 amino acids. Deletions cut 5 bases from V and 8 bases from J, with 23 bases between. Germline values: CDR1 SGHVS, CDR2 FQNEAQ. The CDR3 protein is CASSKERGPSRGTQYF. The CDR3 DNA reads TGTGCCAGCAGCAAAGAAAGGGGACCCTCGAGGGGTACGCAGTATTTT.

This rearrangement joins TRBV7-8 to TRBJ2-7; 11 bases line up with TRBD1. In germline, CDR1 is SGHVS, CDR2 FQNEAQ. V shed 1 base and J 3 bases; nucleotides not matched to a gene: 2. This CDR3 contains 15 residues. The CDR3, as DNA: TGTGCCAGCAGCTTAGGCGGGACAGGGGGCTACGAGCAGTACTTC. It encodes CASSLGGTGGYEQYF.

Regarding this clonotype: The conserved final phenylalanine or tryptophan is absent from the CDR3, which likely points to a read error. For the CDR3, the DNA is TGCGCCAGCAGCCAGACAGATTACACTGAAGCTTTCCTT. This gives the protein CASSQTDYTEAFL. V is TRBV4-1 and J is TRBJ1-1, with D perhaps matching TRBD1 (5 bases). The CDR3 covers 13 residues. The V gene's germline CDR1 is MGHRA and CDR2 YSYEKL. V was shortened by 3 bases and J by 3 bases, with 8 bases between the two germline ends.

This clonotype was counted many times. The V and J genes are TRBV20-1 and TRBJ1-5; D may be TRBD1 (6 bases). V shed 3 bases and J shed 3 bases, with 15 bases lying between them. CDR3 length: 15 residues. The germline gives CDR1 DFQATT, CDR2 SNEGSKA (reference sequence). The CDR3 loop reads CSASETGMVNQPQHF. The CDR3 DNA sequence: TGCAGTGCTAGTGAAACAGGGATGGTCAATCAGCCCCAGCATTTT.

Worth noting for this clonotype: Germline is not matched at one junction end, which may reflect a read error. This CDR3 is CSVGLAVAYEQHF. CDR3 sequence (DNA): TGCAGTGTGGGACTAGCGGTGGCCTACGAGCAGCACTTC. The chain uses TRBV20-1 and TRBJ2-7; 11 bases are shared with TRBD2. The germline gives CDR1 DFQATT, CDR2 SNEGSKA (reference sequence). CDR3 length: 13 amino acids.

This clonotype is labeled medium-sized. This chain uses TRBV7-9 with TRBJ1-2; 12 positions agree with TRBD1. The CDR3 has 16 residues. V lost 5 bases and J lost 8; bases outside the gene matches: 12. Germline-derived CDR1 and CDR2 are SEHNR and FQNEAQ (reference sequence). The CDR3 is CASSPVTGQGAGGYTF. For the CDR3, the DNA is TGTGCCAGCAGCCCTGTAACGGGACAGGGGGCTGGGGGCTACACCTTC.

The V and J genes are TRBV10-3 and TRBJ2-1, with 7 positions matching TRBD1. V lost 4 bases to trimming and J lost 8 bases; unmatched junction nucleotides: 5. CDR1 is ENHRY and CDR2 is SYGVKD in the germline V gene. CDR3 length: 13 residues. The chain's CDR3 is CAISAYRGHEQFF. DNA for the CDR3: TGTGCCATCAGTGCGTACAGGGGACATGAGCAGTTCTTC.

As to this clonotype: A read error may be the cause here, since a much bigger clone is one base away. The V gene is TRBV20-1, the J gene TRBJ1-6; perhaps TRBD1 as D (6 bases). Germline CDR1 and CDR2: DFQATT and SNEGSKA (reference sequence). This CDR3 spans 16 amino acids. CDR3 sequence (DNA): TGCAGTGCTAGATTACCAGGGGCTTCCTATGATTCACCCCTCCACTTT. Its protein product is CSARLPGASYDSPLHF.

In this sample, this clonotype turned up many times. The chain combines TRBV29-1 with TRBJ1-4; no clear D gene. V was clipped by 4 bases and J by 8 bases, with 14 bases between them. The CDR3 consists of 13 residues. Germline values: CDR1 SQVTM, CDR2 ANQGSEA. The CDR3 region is CSVVALGGEKLFF. CDR3 in DNA: TGCAGCGTTGTAGCCCTGGGTGGGGAAAAACTGTTTTTT. Using reference TRBV29-1 and TRBJ1-4 for the parts outside the CDR3, the full variable domain is SAVISQKPSRDICQRGTSLTIQCQVDSQVTMMFWYRQQPGQSLTLIATANQGSEATYESGFVIDKFPISRPNLTFSTLTVSNMSPEDSSIYLCSVVALGGEKLFFGSGTQLSVL.

The genes are TRBV5-8 and TRBJ2-7, with D perhaps being TRBD1 or TRBD2 (5 bases each). V lost 4 bases, J lost 6 bases, and 11 bases lay in between. The CDR3 loop spans 12 amino acids. The germline V gene encodes CDR1 SGHTS and CDR2 YDEGEE. The CDR3 spells CASSPGTLEQYF. The CDR3 bases are TGTGCCAGCAGCCCGGGGACCCTCGAGCAGTACTTC.

This clonotype appeared many times. The V call is TRBV3-1, the J call TRBJ2-3; D is ambiguous. This CDR3 has 13 amino acids. V shed 2 bases and J shed 5 bases, with 8 bases lying between them. CDR1 is LGHDT, CDR2 YNNKEL, per germline (reference sequence). The CDR3 DNA reads as TGTGCCAGCAGCCAATTTATCGGAGATACGCAGTATTTT. This gives the protein CASSQFIGDTQYF.

This clonotype showed up many times. This chain uses TRBV20-1 with TRBJ2-1, with TRBD2 identical over 7 bases. This CDR3 spans 14 amino acids. Germline assignment: CDR1 DFQATT and CDR2 SNEGSKA (reference sequence). Trimming took 0 bases from V and 9 from J; bases not matched to a gene: 8. The CDR3 region has the DNA TGCAGTGCTAGAGATTGGGAGCGGGGTATTGAGCAGTTCTTC. It codes for CSARDWERGIEQFF.

In this sample, this clonotype turned up many times. This chain connects TRBV19 to TRBJ1-2; 8 bases line up with TRBD1. The CDR3 runs 12 residues. The germline CDR1 and CDR2 sequences are LNHDA and SQIVND (reference sequence). Losses at the gene ends were 8 bases for V and 7 bases for J; bases not matched to a gene: 6. CDR3 nucleotides: TGTGCCAGTGGGAACAGGGGGGCTGGCTACACCTTC. Protein: CASGNRGAGYTF.

This clonotype was found many times. This chain joins TRBV6-1 and TRBJ1-2; no clear D. The V gene's germline CDR1 is MNHNS and CDR2 SASEGT. V dropped 4 bases and J dropped 4 bases, with 7 bases sitting between them. The CDR3 has 12 amino acids. The CDR3 region is CASSARSYGYTF. The CDR3 DNA sequence: TGTGCCAGCAGTGCCCGATCCTATGGCTACACCTTC.

The rearrangement joins TRBV30 to TRBJ2-1, with 9 bases that match TRBD2. The CDR3 runs 16 residues. Looked up from germline, CDR1 is GTSNPN and CDR2 is SVGIG (reference sequence). V shed 0 bases and J 7 bases; nucleotides not matched to a gene: 10. DNA of the CDR3: TGTGCCTGGAGTGTGGTTCTTGGCGGGAGGGGTAATGAGCAGTTCTTC. Its protein is CAWSVVLGGRGNEQFF. Complete variable domain (other parts from reference TRBV30 and TRBJ2-1): SQTIHQWPATLVQPVGSPLSLECTVEGTSNPNLYWYRQAAGRGLQLLFYSVGIGQISSEVPQNLSASRPQDRQFILSSKKLLLSDSGFYLCAWSVVLGGRGNEQFFGPGTRLTVL.

This clonotype was recorded at least ten times. This chain connects TRBV7-2 to TRBJ1-2; 8 bases agree with TRBD1. The CDR3 is 14 amino acids. V was pared by 1 base and J by 7 bases, with 5 bases of the junction left unmatched. Germline-derived CDR1 and CDR2 are SGHTA and FQGNSA. The CDR3 DNA reads TGTGCCAGCAGCTTAGTGGGGACAGGAGTTGGCTACACCTTC. Protein: CASSLVGTGVGYTF.

This clonotype was seen repeatedly, ten times or more. This chain connects TRBV2 to TRBJ2-7, with D possibly called TRBD1 or TRBD2 (5 bases each). The CDR3 consists of 13 residues. CDR1 is SNHLY and CDR2 is FYNNEI in the germline V gene. Trimming stripped 7 bases from V and 3 bases from J, with 13 bases between. The chain's CDR3 is CASNWDGYYEQYF. DNA for the CDR3: TGTGCCAGCAATTGGGACGGATACTACGAGCAGTACTTC.

This clonotype showed up many times. This chain uses TRBV6-5 with TRBJ1-2; D is perhaps TRBD1 (6 bases). Germline V lookup: CDR1 MNHEY, CDR2 SVGAGI. V lost 5 bases and J lost 8, with 15 bases in between. The CDR3 has 13 amino acids. The DNA for the CDR3 is TGTGCCAGCAGTCTCACAGGGTTGCGAGGCTACACCTTC. Encoded protein: CASSLTGLRGYTF.

The chain combines TRBV18 with TRBJ2-3, with 11 bases lining up with TRBD2. The CDR3 totals 16 residues. The V gene end was trimmed by 3 bases and the J gene end by 2 bases; junction bases not matched to a gene: 4. Germline V gene data show CDR1 as KGHSH and CDR2 as LQKENI. CDR3 in amino acids: CASSPSSGGATDTQYF. In DNA, the CDR3 is TGTGCCAGCTCACCGAGTAGCGGGGGGGCCACAGATACGCAGTATTTT.

This clonotype was recorded at least ten times. The chain has TRBV20-1 and TRBJ2-1; tentative D call: TRBD2 (6 bases). This CDR3 spans 16 amino acids. Germline CDR1 and CDR2: DFQATT and SNEGSKA (reference sequence). Trimming took off 0 bases at V and 4 bases at J, with 16 bases between the two ends. The CDR3 loop is CSARDSGGGDYNEQFF. In DNA form, the CDR3 reads TGCAGTGCTAGAGATTCCGGGGGTGGGGATTACAATGAGCAGTTCTTC.

This clonotype showed up many times. The CDR3 DNA follows: TGCGCCAGCAGCCAAACGGGACTAGCGGTCTCCTACAATGAGCAGTTCTTC. It codes for CASSQTGLAVSYNEQFF. V gene TRBV4-1 combines with J gene TRBJ2-1; 11 bases align to TRBD2. The CDR3 is 17 residues long. Per the germline V gene, CDR1 is MGHRA and CDR2 is YSYEKL. J was trimmed by 0 bases and V by 2 bases; bases with no gene match: 3.

This clonotype has a handful of counts. The chain joins TRBV20-1 to TRBJ2-4, with 8 bases lining up with TRBD2. The V and J ends lost 0 bases and 0 bases, in that order; junction bases with no gene match: 10. The germline V gene has CDR1 DFQATT and CDR2 SNEGSKA (reference sequence). The length of the CDR3 is 18 residues. CDR3 amino acids: CSARDILAGQLAKNIQYF. DNA of the CDR3: TGCAGTGCTAGAGATATTCTAGCGGGTCAGTTAGCCAAAAACATTCAGTACTTC.